One and the same sample provided the 13 T cell receptor beta chains below, sequenced in a study of T cell repertoires in cytomegalovirus infection. TCRdb reprocessed the reads with MiXCR, giving one entry per CDR3 protein. The repertoire consists of 230,000 or so distinct CDR3 sequences, with 17% occurring once and the leading ten covering around 43%. Sequenced material: CD8+ T cells from PBMCs. These receptors were taken from a human donor in good health (CMV status not recorded). Some clones in this sample may be carry-over from other donors' samples.

This clonotype has at least ten counts. The chain has TRBV15 and TRBJ1-3, with D unresolved. V was clipped by 4 bases and J by 0 bases, with 10 bases between them. The germline gives CDR1 LNHNV, CDR2 YYDKDF (reference sequence). The CDR3 loop spans 15 amino acids. CDR3 nucleotides: TGTGCCACCAGCACCTCGGATTTCTCTGGAAACACCATATATTTT. It specifies CATSTSDFSGNTIYF.

The chain combines TRBV2 with TRBJ1-1, with TRBD1 matching over 11 bases. With 6 bases clipped from V and 4 bases from J, the junction kept 10 bases outside the gene matches. CDR1 is SNHLY and CDR2 is FYNNEI in the germline V gene. This CDR3 has 16 residues. CDR3 sequence reads: CASRPGQGVDSTEAFF. The CDR3 bases are TGTGCCAGCAGACCGGGACAGGGGGTCGATTCCACTGAAGCTTTCTTT.

This clonotype was counted only a few times. The V and J genes are TRBV29-1 and TRBJ2-2; 9 positions agree with TRBD2. V lost 6 bases, J lost 2 bases, and 7 bases stayed unmatched. This CDR3 is built from 15 residues. The V gene's germline CDR1 is SQVTM and CDR2 ANQGSEA. CDR3 loop: CSVSSGTSNTGELFF. The CDR3 DNA reads TGCAGCGTATCCTCCGGGACTAGCAACACCGGGGAGCTGTTTTTT.

This clonotype is a singleton in its sample. This rearrangement joins TRBV5-6 to TRBJ2-5, with 9 bases that match TRBD2. V shed 5 bases, J shed 5 bases, and the junction held 10 bases outside the gene matches. This CDR3 spans 15 amino acids. CDR1 is SGHDT, CDR2 YYEEEE, per germline. The CDR3 spells CASRHTRAGGETQYF. CDR3 nucleotide sequence: TGTGCCAGCAGACACACTCGTGCGGGAGGGGAGACCCAGTACTTC.

With regard to this clonotype: A much larger clone is a single base away; this may be a read error. The chain links TRBV6-2 or TRBV6-3 to TRBJ1-1, with a weak D call TRBD1 (5 bases). Germline CDR1 and CDR2: MNHEY and SVGEGT. The CDR3 has 14 amino acids. In DNA, the CDR3 is TGTGCCAACAGTCCTCTCCGGGACCGCGAGGAAGCTTTCTTT. Its translation: CANSPLRDREEAFF.

This clonotype came up many times. The V and J genes are TRBV7-2 and TRBJ2-5; 7 bases fit TRBD2. CDR1 is SGHTA, CDR2 FQGNSA, per germline. The CDR3 sequence is 16 residues long. The V and J ends lost 1 base and 2 bases, in that order; junction bases with no gene match: 7. CDR3 sequence reads: CASSLDGSGWQETQYF. CDR3 nucleotide sequence: TGTGCCAGCAGCTTAGACGGTAGCGGGTGGCAAGAGACCCAGTACTTC.

This clonotype showed up many times. The CDR3 is CASSQGQEYFNYGYTF. CDR3 nucleotide sequence: TGTGCCAGCAGCCAAGGACAGGAGTACTTTAACTATGGCTACACCTTC. The chain carries TRBV7-2 and TRBJ1-2, with TRBD1 matching 7 bases. This CDR3 contains 16 residues. J gave up 1 base and V 5 bases, and 10 bases lay outside the gene matches. Germline CDR1 reads SGHTA; CDR2 reads FQGNSA.

This clonotype was counted only a few times. The chain uses TRBV2 and TRBJ1-1; D might be TRBD1 (5 bases). V was pared by 3 bases and J by 8 bases, with 13 bases between. The length of the CDR3 is 13 residues. Germline CDR1 reads SNHLY; CDR2 reads FYNNEI. CDR3 sequence: CASSDGGTPEAFF. The CDR3 nucleotides are TGTGCCAGCAGTGATGGGGGAACGCCAGAAGCTTTCTTT. The full variable domain, in which reference TRBV2 and TRBJ1-1 provide the parts outside the CDR3, is EPEVTQTPSHQVTQMGQEVILRCVPISNHLYFYWYRQILGQKVEFLVSFYNNEISEKSEIFDDQFSVERPDGSNFTLKIRSTKLEDSAMYFCASSDGGTPEAFFGQGTRLTVV.

This clonotype has at least ten counts. The chain combines TRBV7-9 with TRBJ2-7; D is tentatively TRBD1 or TRBD2 (5 bases each). The germline CDR1 and CDR2 sequences are SEHNR and FQNEAQ (reference sequence). V lost 8 bases and J 2 bases, leaving 13 bases between the germline ends. CDR3 length: 13 amino acids. The CDR3 DNA follows: TGTGCCAGCGCACGGGGACCTACCTACGAGCAGTACTTC. Amino acids: CASARGPTYEQYF.

This clonotype appeared many times. This chain joins TRBV7-3 and TRBJ2-1; tentative D call: TRBD2 (5 bases). Trimming took 1 base from V and 10 from J, leaving 20 bases between them. The CDR3 extends over 16 amino acids. Germline V gene sequence: CDR1 SGHTA, CDR2 FQGTGA. The CDR3 DNA is TGTGCCAGCAGCTTAAATGACGGGGAAGATCCTCTAGAGCAGTTCTTC. As protein: CASSLNDGEDPLEQFF.

This clonotype was observed at least ten times. V is TRBV5-4 and J is TRBJ2-1; 9 bases are a match to TRBD1. CDR1 is SGHNT, CDR2 YYREEE, per germline (reference sequence). Trimming took 6 bases from V and 3 from J; bases not matched to a gene: 7. This CDR3 spans 15 amino acids. The CDR3 protein is CASTPGQGIYNEQFF. The CDR3 bases are TGTGCCAGCACCCCGGGACAGGGCATCTACAATGAGCAGTTCTTC.

This clonotype was picked up many times. The CDR3 coding sequence is TGTGCCAGCAGCCGGGGGGCCGCCCGCACCGGGGAGCTGTTTTTT. Its protein is CASSRGAARTGELFF. The gene calls are TRBV7-6 and TRBJ2-2, with a weak D call TRBD2 (7 bases). The CDR3 covers 15 residues. The V and J ends lost 5 bases and 4 bases respectively, with 14 bases between them. Germline V gene sequence: CDR1 SGHVS, CDR2 FNYEAQ.

This clonotype occurred many times. The chain is built from TRBV20-1 and TRBJ2-7, with D tentatively TRBD2 (7 bases). Germline V gene data show CDR1 as DFQATT and CDR2 as SNEGSKA (reference sequence). V gave up 0 bases and J gave up 3 bases, with 12 bases separating them. This CDR3 is built from 14 residues. The DNA of the CDR3 is TGCAGTGCTAGAGATGAGGGAGGGGGCTACGAGCAGTACTTC. Encoded protein: CSARDEGGGYEQYF.